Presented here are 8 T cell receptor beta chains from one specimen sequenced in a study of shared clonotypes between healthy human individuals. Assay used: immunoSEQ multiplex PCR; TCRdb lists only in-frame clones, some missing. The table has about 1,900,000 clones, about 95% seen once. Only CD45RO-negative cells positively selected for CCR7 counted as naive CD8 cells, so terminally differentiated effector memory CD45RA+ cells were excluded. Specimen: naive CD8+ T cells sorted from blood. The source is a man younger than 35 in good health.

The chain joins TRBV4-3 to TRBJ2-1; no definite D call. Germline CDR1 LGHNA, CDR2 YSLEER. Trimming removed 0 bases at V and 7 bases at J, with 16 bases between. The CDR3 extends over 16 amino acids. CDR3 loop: CASSQDHWVSENEQFF. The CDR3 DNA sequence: TGCGCCAGCAGCCAAGATCATTGGGTGTCGGAAAATGAGCAGTTCTTC.

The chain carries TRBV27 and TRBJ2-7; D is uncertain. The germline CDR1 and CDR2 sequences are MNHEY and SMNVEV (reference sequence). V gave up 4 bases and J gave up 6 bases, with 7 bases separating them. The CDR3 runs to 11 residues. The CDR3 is CASSSYGEQYF. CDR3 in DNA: TGTGCCAGCAGTTCGTACGGCGAGCAGTACTTC.

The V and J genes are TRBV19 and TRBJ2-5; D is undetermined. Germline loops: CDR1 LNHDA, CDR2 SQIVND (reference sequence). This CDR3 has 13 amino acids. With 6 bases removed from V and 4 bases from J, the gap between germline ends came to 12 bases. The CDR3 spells CASRPAVGETQYF. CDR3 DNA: TGTGCCAGTAGACCGGCCGTCGGAGAGACCCAGTACTTC.

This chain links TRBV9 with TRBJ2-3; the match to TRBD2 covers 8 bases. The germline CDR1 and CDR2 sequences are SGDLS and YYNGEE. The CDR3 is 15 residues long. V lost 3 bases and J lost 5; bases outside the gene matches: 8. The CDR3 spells CASSDSRGGQDTQYF. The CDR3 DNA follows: TGTGCCAGCAGCGACAGTCGGGGGGGCCAAGATACGCAGTATTTT.

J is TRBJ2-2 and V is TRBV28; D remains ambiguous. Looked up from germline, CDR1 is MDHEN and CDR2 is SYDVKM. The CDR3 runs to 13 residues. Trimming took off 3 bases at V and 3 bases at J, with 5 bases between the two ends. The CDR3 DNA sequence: TGTGCCAGCAGTTTCCTTTACACCGGGGAGCTGTTTTTT. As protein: CASSFLYTGELFF.

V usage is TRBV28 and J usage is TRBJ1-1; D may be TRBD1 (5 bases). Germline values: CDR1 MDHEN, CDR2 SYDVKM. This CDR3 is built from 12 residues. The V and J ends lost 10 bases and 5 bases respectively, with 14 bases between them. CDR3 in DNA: TGTGCCACCCTTAGGAGGGGTACTGAAGCTTTCTTT. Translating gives CATLRRGTEAFF.

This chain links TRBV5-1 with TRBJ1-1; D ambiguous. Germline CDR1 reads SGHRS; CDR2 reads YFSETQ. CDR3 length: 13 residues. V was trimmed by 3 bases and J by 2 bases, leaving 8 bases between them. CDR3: CASSSQPNTEAFF. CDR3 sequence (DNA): TGCGCCAGCAGCTCTCAGCCCAACACTGAAGCTTTCTTT.

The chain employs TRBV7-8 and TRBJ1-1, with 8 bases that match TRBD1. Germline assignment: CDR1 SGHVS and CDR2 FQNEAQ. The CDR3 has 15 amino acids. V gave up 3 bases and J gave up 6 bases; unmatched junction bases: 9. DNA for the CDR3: TGTGCCAGCAGCTTGACAGGGGCCCTTAACCCTGAAGCTTTCTTT. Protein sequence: CASSLTGALNPEAFF.